A single T cell receptor (beta chain) is shown here with its context. Its antigen remains unidentified. Trimming removed 5 bases from V and 3 bases from J, with 13 bases in between. The germline V gene encodes CDR1 SGHTA and CDR2 FQGNSA. The CDR3 consists of 14 residues. These data belong to a study of glioma-infiltrating T cells after dendritic cell vaccination. Background on the study: Patients had newly diagnosed or recurrent glioblastoma and received dendritic cell vaccines. Dendritic cell vaccine was injected intradermally three times, biweekly.

Study-wide findings and caveats: Complete blood and tumor specimen sets were limited to few patients.

The PCR used 60 V beta and 13 J beta primers. Sequencing was performed with immunoSEQ multiplex PCR; in TCRdb, only in-frame clones are kept and a portion is missing. The sample has fewer than 90,000 clones; over 80% are singletons. Time point noted: after dendritic cell vaccination, including at tumor progression/relapse. This chain uses TRBV7-2 with TRBJ1-1; D may be TRBD1 (5 bases). Sequenced here: blood, sampled after dendritic cell vaccination. This sequence originates from a human donor with glioblastoma. The CDR3: CASSPNRGDTEAFF. CDR3 in DNA: TGTGCCAGCAGCCCCAACCGGGGGGACACTGAAGCTTTCTTT.